These 30 T cell receptor beta chains were sequenced from one sample in a study of shared clonotypes between healthy human individuals. Produced via immunoSEQ multiplex PCR; TCRdb's table is partial and in-frame only. The sample shows some 2,400,000 clones, approximately 94% of them seen only once. Input material: naive CD4+ T cells sorted from blood. Subset defined: CD45RA+ positively selected. Every receptor here comes from a man in his late teens or twenties in good health.

V and J are TRBV30 and TRBJ2-3; D remains ambiguous. Trimming shortened V by 4 bases and J by 4 bases, and 18 bases separated the two germline ends. Per germline, CDR1 GTSNPN and CDR2 SVGIG (reference sequence). This CDR3 has 15 amino acids. CDR3 sequence: CAWISPRLGSDTQYF. The CDR3 DNA reads TGTGCCTGGATCTCCCCCCGGCTCGGGTCAGATACGCAGTATTTT. Variable domain in full (rest from reference TRBV30 and TRBJ2-3): SQTIHQWPATLVQPVGSPLSLECTVEGTSNPNLYWYRQAAGRGLQLLFYSVGIGQISSEVPQNLSASRPQDRQFILSSKKLLLSDSGFYLCAWISPRLGSDTQYFGPGTRLTVL.

J is TRBJ1-6 and V is TRBV13, with 8 bases fitting TRBD1. The V and J ends lost 3 bases and 10 bases, in that order; junction bases with no gene match: 8. Germline V gene data show CDR1 as PRHDT and CDR2 as FYEKMQ (reference sequence). The CDR3 loop spans 15 amino acids. CDR3 region: CASSFDRGLKSPLHF. As DNA, the CDR3 is TGTGCCAGCAGCTTCGACAGGGGATTGAAATCACCCCTCCACTTT. Looking up the rest from reference TRBV13 and TRBJ1-6 gives the full variable domain: AAGVIQSPRHLIKEKRETATLKCYPIPRHDTVYWYQQGPGQDPQFLISFYEKMQSDKGSIPDRFSAQQFSDYHSELNMSSLELGDSALYFCASSFDRGLKSPLHFGNGTRLTVT.

The chain uses TRBV6-6 and TRBJ1-1; D uncertain. The germline V gene has CDR1 MNHNY and CDR2 SVGAGI (reference sequence). Trimming removed 4 bases from V and 1 base from J, with 7 bases in between. The CDR3 runs 13 residues. The CDR3 sequence is CASSLWENTEAFF. For the CDR3, the DNA is TGTGCCAGCAGTTTGTGGGAGAACACTGAAGCTTTCTTT.

This rearrangement joins TRBV19 to TRBJ2-1, with D perhaps TRBD1 or TRBD2 (5 bases each). CDR1 and CDR2 from the germline V gene are LNHDA and SQIVND (reference sequence). The CDR3 extends over 15 amino acids. Trimming took 9 bases from V and 2 from J, leaving 17 bases between them. CDR3 DNA: TGTGCCAGCTCCCCTACGGGGACCCCCTACAATGAGCAGTTCTTC. Protein sequence: CASSPTGTPYNEQFF.

This chain links TRBV6-1 with TRBJ2-5; D unclear. The V and J ends lost 2 bases and 1 base respectively, with 5 bases between them. This CDR3 region has 13 residues. Germline V gene data show CDR1 as MNHNS and CDR2 as SASEGT. CDR3 residues: CASSELIQETQYF. Written as DNA, the CDR3 is TGTGCCAGCAGTGAACTAATCCAAGAGACCCAGTACTTC.

The J gene is TRBJ2-1, the V gene TRBV7-9, with D tentatively TRBD1 (7 bases). Trimming pared 6 bases from V and 6 bases from J, leaving 21 bases between. The CDR3 consists of 16 residues. The germline V gene encodes CDR1 SEHNR and CDR2 FQNEAQ (reference sequence). The CDR3 DNA follows: TGTGCCAGCAGTCCTAGAGGAGGGTCAGGGGGCAATGAGCAGTTCTTC. It yields the protein CASSPRGGSGGNEQFF.

This clone was recorded only once. CDR3 protein: CASSIRSGNEQFF. The CDR3 region has the DNA TGTGCCAGCAGCATAAGGTCCGGGAATGAGCAGTTCTTC. The J gene is TRBJ2-1, the V gene TRBV7-2; no definite D call. Germline V CDR1 and CDR2: SGHTA, FQGNSA. V lost 5 bases to trimming and J lost 7 bases, with 12 bases between them. The CDR3 extends over 13 amino acids.

The rearrangement links TRBV7-9 to TRBJ1-3; no firm D call. V lost 0 bases, J lost 0 bases, and 9 bases lay in between. Per germline, CDR1 SEHNR and CDR2 FQNEAQ (reference sequence). CDR3 length equals 16 residues. The CDR3 nucleotides are TGTGCCAGCAGCTTAGCTGTGACACCCTCTGGAAACACCATATATTTT. Protein: CASSLAVTPSGNTIYF.

DNA of the CDR3: TGTGCCTGGAGTGTACAGGCTCGACGAACCTACGAGCAGTACTTC. Amino acid sequence: CAWSVQARRTYEQYF. The rearrangement links TRBV30 to TRBJ2-7; perhaps TRBD1 as D (5 bases). Germline V gene sequence: CDR1 GTSNPN, CDR2 SVGIG (reference sequence). V was clipped by 0 bases and J by 2 bases, with 14 bases between them. The CDR3 loop spans 15 amino acids.

The V gene is TRBV7-2, the J gene TRBJ1-3; a weak D match, TRBD1 (5 bases). V shed 1 base and J shed 4 bases, with 8 bases lying between them. The CDR3 is made up of 14 amino acids. The germline V gene has CDR1 SGHTA and CDR2 FQGNSA. The CDR3 sequence: CASSLVGDGNTIYF. The CDR3 bases are TGTGCCAGCAGCTTAGTAGGGGACGGAAACACCATATATTTT.

The chain is built from TRBV5-6 and TRBJ2-3, with D perhaps TRBD1 or TRBD2 (5 bases each). This CDR3 has 13 amino acids. CDR1 SGHDT and CDR2 YYEEEE come from the germline V gene. Trimming stripped 4 bases from V and 0 bases from J, with 6 bases between. CDR3 region: CASSGTSTDTQYF. DNA for the CDR3: TGTGCCAGCAGCGGGACCAGCACAGATACGCAGTATTTT.

The chain employs TRBV6-5 and TRBJ2-7; D is ambiguous. V dropped 4 bases and J dropped 7 bases, with 11 bases sitting between them. Germline-derived CDR1 and CDR2 are MNHEY and SVGAGI. The CDR3 extends over 12 amino acids. CDR3 region: CASSSTLWEQYF. In DNA form, the CDR3 reads TGTGCCAGCAGTTCCACATTATGGGAGCAGTACTTC.

Comment on this clone: This sample also contains other DNA sequences that code for the same CDR3. The chain uses TRBV7-6 and TRBJ1-1; no definite D call. V lost 1 base, J lost 2 bases, and 5 bases lay in between. The germline CDR1 and CDR2 sequences are SGHVS and FNYEAQ. The CDR3 runs 13 residues. The CDR3 DNA sequence: TGTGCCAGCAGCTTAGACGTTAACACTGAAGCTTTCTTT. It encodes CASSLDVNTEAFF.

J is TRBJ2-4 and V is TRBV19; D not certain. The CDR3 is 11 residues long. The ends were cut back, 3 bases at V and 8 bases at J, with 5 bases in the middle. The germline V gene has CDR1 LNHDA and CDR2 SQIVND (reference sequence). The CDR3 DNA reads TGTGCCAGTAGTATCGCCGACATTCAGTACTTC. This translates into CASSIADIQYF.

This clone was recorded once. The chain employs TRBV5-6 and TRBJ1-6, with TRBD1 identical over 10 bases. From germline, CDR1 is SGHDT and CDR2 YYEEEE. Unmatched junction bases numbered 7, after V lost 3 bases and J lost 7 bases. CDR3 size: 16 residues. The CDR3 nucleotides are TGTGCCAGCAGCTCACTCCGGGACAGGGGCAATTCACCCCTCCACTTT. Protein: CASSSLRDRGNSPLHF.

The V gene is TRBV28, the J gene TRBJ2-7; 10 nucleotides match TRBD1. From germline, CDR1 is MDHEN and CDR2 SYDVKM. The V and J ends lost 8 bases and 5 bases, in that order; junction bases with no gene match: 6. The CDR3 spans 13 residues. The CDR3, as DNA: TGTGCCAGCGAGACAGGGGGCACCCACGAGCAGTACTTC. Protein sequence: CASETGGTHEQYF.

The chain is built from TRBV7-8 and TRBJ2-5, with D possibly matching TRBD2 (6 bases). With 5 bases removed from V and 4 bases from J, the gap between germline ends came to 17 bases. CDR1 SGHVS and CDR2 FQNEAQ come from the germline V gene. The CDR3 sequence is 15 residues long. The DNA for the CDR3 is TGTGCCAGCAGCCCGACCGGGACTCGACGAGAGACCCAGTACTTC. Its translation: CASSPTGTRRETQYF.

The V and J genes are TRBV4-1 and TRBJ2-3; 8 positions agree with TRBD2. Germline V gene data show CDR1 as MGHRA and CDR2 as YSYEKL. V lost 5 bases and J lost 2; bases outside the gene matches: 6. There are 15 residues in the CDR3. Written as DNA, the CDR3 is TGCGCCAGCAGCGCCCGGGGGGGACTCACAGATACGCAGTATTTT. Its protein is CASSARGGLTDTQYF.

The genes are TRBV6-5 and TRBJ2-1; possibly TRBD2 for D (6 bases). The CDR3 has 11 residues. The germline gives CDR1 MNHEY, CDR2 SVGAGI. The V end was cut by 6 bases, the J end by 10 bases, with 10 bases between. The CDR3 region has the DNA TGTGCCAGCAGCCAGGGACTCGAGCAGTTCTTC. Its protein product is CASSQGLEQFF.

The rearrangement links TRBV6-6 to TRBJ1-1; D is unresolved. CDR3 size: 13 residues. Germline V gives CDR1 MNHNY, CDR2 SVGAGI (reference sequence). Deletions cut 5 bases from V and 0 bases from J, with 7 bases between. CDR3 bases: TGTGCCAGCAGTCTACGCCTGAACACTGAAGCTTTCTTT. This codes for CASSLRLNTEAFF.

This clone was found once. The sample contains more than one DNA sequence encoding this CDR3. The genes are TRBV28 and TRBJ1-5; no definite D call. This CDR3 is 12 amino acids long. From germline, CDR1 is MDHEN and CDR2 SYDVKM. Trimming shortened V by 2 bases and J by 5 bases, and 4 bases separated the two germline ends. The CDR3 DNA sequence: TGTGCCAGCAGTTTAACAGATCAGCCCCAGCATTTT. Its translation is CASSLTDQPQHF.

The genes are TRBV5-1 and TRBJ2-7, with D hard to call. Germline assignment: CDR1 SGHRS and CDR2 YFSETQ. V lost 4 bases to trimming and J lost 3 bases, with 11 bases between them. The CDR3 is 13 amino acids. CDR3 in amino acids: CASSNTMGYEQYF. Here the CDR3 DNA reads TGCGCCAGCAGCAACACAATGGGCTACGAGCAGTACTTC.

The chain couples TRBV4-1 to TRBJ2-7, with a possible D match to TRBD2 (5 bases). The CDR3 extends over 14 amino acids. Per germline, CDR1 MGHRA and CDR2 YSYEKL. Trimming removed 1 base at V and 5 bases at J, with 12 bases between. As DNA, the CDR3 is TGCGCCAGCAGCCAAGGACTACCTTGGGACGAGCAGTACTTC. The encoded protein is CASSQGLPWDEQYF.

The chain links TRBV5-1 to TRBJ2-3; D is undetermined. The CDR3 is 14 residues long. Deletions cut 1 base from V and 2 bases from J, with 8 bases between. Germline-derived CDR1 and CDR2 are SGHRS and YFSETQ. The DNA of the CDR3 is TGCGCCAGCAGCTTGACACTTCACACAGATACGCAGTATTTT. Protein: CASSLTLHTDTQYF. Filled out from reference TRBV5-1 and TRBJ2-3, the complete variable domain reads KAGVTQTPRYLIKTRGQQVTLSCSPISGHRSVSWYQQTPGQGLQFLFEYFSETQRNKGNFPGRFSGRQFSNSRSEMNVSTLELGDSALYLCASSLTLHTDTQYFGPGTRLTVL.

About this clone itself: At one end, the junction sequence differs from germline, possibly due to a read error. This chain links TRBV7-7 with TRBJ2-2; D is possibly TRBD1 (6 bases). Germline V CDR1 and CDR2: SSHAT, FNYEAQ (reference sequence). The CDR3 covers 16 residues. The CDR3 DNA sequence: TGTGCTAGCAGCTTATTATCAGGGGCCAACACCGGGGAGCTGTTTTTT. Amino acid sequence: CASSLLSGANTGELFF.

V gene TRBV2 combines with J gene TRBJ1-5; the D is unclear. The CDR3 sequence is 14 residues long. The germline V gene has CDR1 SNHLY and CDR2 FYNNEI. Trimming shortened V by 4 bases and J by 2 bases, and 9 bases separated the two germline ends. DNA for the CDR3: TGTGCCAGCAGTGTCCTGGGCCGCAATCAGCCCCAGCATTTT. As protein: CASSVLGRNQPQHF.

This clone has a handful of counts. J is TRBJ1-1 and V is TRBV29-1; 8 nucleotides match TRBD1. The V gene end was trimmed by 8 bases and the J gene end by 5 bases; junction bases not matched to a gene: 7. This CDR3 comprises 12 residues. Germline-derived CDR1 and CDR2 are SQVTM and ANQGSEA. This CDR3 is CSTGQGGTEAFF. The DNA for the CDR3 is TGCAGCACAGGACAGGGAGGTACTGAAGCTTTCTTT.

This chain connects TRBV7-6 to TRBJ1-5, with D possibly matching TRBD1 (6 bases). This CDR3 contains 14 residues. Trimming left V 6 bases short and J 9 bases short, with 18 bases between. Germline CDR1 is SGHVS and CDR2 is FNYEAQ. CDR3 sequence reads: CASSLGGQGSPQHF. The CDR3 region has the DNA TGTGCCAGCAGTCTAGGGGGTCAGGGATCGCCCCAGCATTTT.

This clone was recorded only once. This sample also contains other DNA sequences that code for the same CDR3. The V call is TRBV19, the J call TRBJ2-7, with D maybe TRBD1 (5 bases). CDR1 and CDR2 (germline): LNHDA, SQIVND (reference sequence). The germline V and J ends were trimmed by 3 bases and 0 bases, with 9 bases remaining between them. The CDR3 consists of 14 residues. DNA for the CDR3: TGTGCCAGTAGTATCCAGGGTGGCTCCTACGAGCAGTACTTC. Protein product: CASSIQGGSYEQYF.

The rearrangement links TRBV29-1 to TRBJ1-5; no reliable D call. V lost 4 bases and J 6 bases, leaving 7 bases between the germline ends. The CDR3 has 11 amino acids. Germline values: CDR1 SQVTM, CDR2 ANQGSEA. The CDR3 is CSVGKIQPQHF. CDR3 in DNA: TGCAGCGTTGGGAAAATTCAGCCCCAGCATTTT.